The sequence of this T cell receptor beta chain was determined in a study of identical twins. The CDR3 loop spans 12 amino acids. Germline V lookup: CDR1 SEHNR, CDR2 FQNEAQ (reference sequence). V lost 5 bases, J lost 7 bases, and 3 bases stayed unmatched. The sample holds many counts of this clonotype. From the 5' RACE reads, TCRdb called clonotypes with MiXCR, one entry per CDR3 protein. This sample has roughly 1.6 million distinct CDR3 sequences, with 25% to 35% found just once. The sample was cord blood. This receptor was identified in a newborn girl in good health. The chain joins TRBV7-9 to TRBJ1-2, with TRBD1 matching 8 bases. The CDR3 spells CASSHGQGGYTF. CDR3 bases: TGTGCCAGCAGCCACGGACAGGGTGGCTACACCTTC. Supplemented by reference TRBV7-9 and TRBJ1-2, the full variable domain reads DTGVSQNPRHKITKRGQNVTFRCDPISEHNRLYWYRQTLGQGPEFLTYFQNEAQLEKSRLLSDRFSAERPKGSFSTLEIQRTEQGDSAMYLCASSHGQGGYTFGSGTRLTVV.